This note documents a single T cell receptor beta chain sequence. Its antigen is unidentified. The data were taken from a study of graft-versus-host responses after intestinal transplantation. Data came from immunoSEQ multiplex PCR; TCRdb stores just in-frame clones and leaves some out. The sample yields approximately 90,000 clones, about four fifths seen once. The V end lost 6 bases, the J end lost 0 bases, and 12 bases lay between the germline ends. The germline V gene has CDR1 MNHEY and CDR2 SVGAGI. The CDR3 is made up of 15 amino acids. Source: unstimulated CD4+ T cells sorted from spleen or lymph node cells, taken before intestinal transplant. The receptor was derived from a human donor who received an intestinal transplant. This sequence joins TRBV6-5 and TRBJ2-1; possible D gene TRBD1, 6 bases. The CDR3 coding sequence is TGTGCCAGCAGCCGCGGACAGCACTCCTACAATGAGCAGTTCTTC. It codes for CASSRGQHSYNEQFF.